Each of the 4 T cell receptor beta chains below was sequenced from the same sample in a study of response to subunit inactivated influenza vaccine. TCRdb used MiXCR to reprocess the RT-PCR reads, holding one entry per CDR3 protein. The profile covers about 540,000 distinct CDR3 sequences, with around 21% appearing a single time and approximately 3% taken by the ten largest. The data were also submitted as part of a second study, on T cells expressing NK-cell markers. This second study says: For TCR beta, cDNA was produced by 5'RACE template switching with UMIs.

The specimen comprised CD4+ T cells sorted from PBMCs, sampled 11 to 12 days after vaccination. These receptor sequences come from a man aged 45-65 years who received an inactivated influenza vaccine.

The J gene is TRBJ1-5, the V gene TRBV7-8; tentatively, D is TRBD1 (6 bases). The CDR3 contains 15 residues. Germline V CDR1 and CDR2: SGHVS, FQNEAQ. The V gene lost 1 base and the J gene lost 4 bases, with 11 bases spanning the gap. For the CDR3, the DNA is TGTGCCAGCAGCTTAGGGGGGCTGCTGAATCAGCCCCAGCATTTT. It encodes CASSLGGLLNQPQHF.

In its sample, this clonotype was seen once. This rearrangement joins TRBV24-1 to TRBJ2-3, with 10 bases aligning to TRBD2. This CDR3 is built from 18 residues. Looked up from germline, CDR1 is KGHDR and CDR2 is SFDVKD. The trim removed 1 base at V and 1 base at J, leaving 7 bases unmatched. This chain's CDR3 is CATSDFKGLAQRTDTQYF. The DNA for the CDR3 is TGTGCCACCAGTGATTTCAAGGGACTAGCGCAGCGCACAGATACGCAGTATTTT.

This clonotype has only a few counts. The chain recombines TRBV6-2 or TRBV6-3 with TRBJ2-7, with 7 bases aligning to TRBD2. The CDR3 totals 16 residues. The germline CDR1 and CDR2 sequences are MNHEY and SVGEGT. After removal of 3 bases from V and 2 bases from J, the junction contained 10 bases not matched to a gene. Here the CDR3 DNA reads TGTGCCAGCAGTTATCATACAGGCGGGGGAACCTACGAGCAGTACTTC. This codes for CASSYHTGGGTYEQYF.

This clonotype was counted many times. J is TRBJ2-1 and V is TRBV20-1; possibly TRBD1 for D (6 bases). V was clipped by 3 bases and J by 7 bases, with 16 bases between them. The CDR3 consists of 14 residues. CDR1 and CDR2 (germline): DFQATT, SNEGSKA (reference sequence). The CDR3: CSASQARGLNEQFF. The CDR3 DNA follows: TGCAGTGCTAGTCAGGCAAGGGGGTTGAATGAGCAGTTCTTC.